Listed here are 21 T cell receptor beta chains from one sample, sequenced in a study of neurological immune-mediated disorders. TCRdb re-analysed the 5' RACE reads in MiXCR, keeping a single row per CDR3 protein. The sample lists approximately 100,000 distinct CDR3 sequences; under 14% were seen once. Time point noted: longitudinal time-point 3. Sequencing was performed on PBMCs. The source of these receptors is a female donor with HTLV-1-associated myelopathy (HAM/TSP).

This clonotype showed up just a few times. The chain is built from TRBV20-1 and TRBJ1-1; 7 bases fit TRBD1. The CDR3 totals 15 residues. With 0 bases clipped from V and 3 bases from J, the junction kept 7 bases outside the gene matches. Germline CDR1 reads DFQATT; CDR2 reads SNEGSKA (reference sequence). The CDR3 bases are TGCAGTGCTAGAGATAGGGCAGGGGGAGACACTGAAGCTTTCTTT. It translates to CSARDRAGGDTEAFF.

Comments on this clonotype: This may come from a read error, since a much larger clone is one base off. The CDR3 spells CASGGARVTEAYF. CDR3 coding DNA: TGTGCCAGCGGGGGGGCGCGCGTCACTGAAGCTTACTTT. V is TRBV2 and J is TRBJ1-1; D is possibly TRBD1 (6 bases). The CDR3 totals 13 residues. Germline V gene lookup returns CDR1 SNHLY and CDR2 FYNNEI.

There are many counts of this clonotype. The J gene is TRBJ2-1, the V gene TRBV11-2; tentatively, D is TRBD1 or TRBD2 (5 bases each). Germline CDR1 reads SGHAT; CDR2 reads FQNNGV. V was clipped by 5 bases and J by 11 bases, with 16 bases between them. CDR3 length: 13 amino acids. The CDR3 bases are TGTGCCAGCAGCCCGGATTCCGGGACGAAGCAGTTCTTC. The encoded protein is CASSPDSGTKQFF.

This clonotype was picked up many times. V usage is TRBV6-5 and J usage is TRBJ1-6, with 8 bases lining up with TRBD1. Trimming at V came to 7 bases and at J to 10 bases, leaving 9 bases not matched to a gene. The CDR3 totals 14 residues. The germline V gene encodes CDR1 MNHEY and CDR2 SVGAGI. The chain's CDR3 is CASTIQGGGSPLHF. Here the CDR3 DNA reads TGTGCCAGCACCATACAGGGGGGAGGCTCACCCCTCCACTTT.

This clonotype came up many times. V usage is TRBV20-1 and J usage is TRBJ2-1; D is undetermined. Trimming took off 3 bases at V and 0 bases at J, with 12 bases between the two ends. Germline CDR1 reads DFQATT; CDR2 reads SNEGSKA (reference sequence). This CDR3 has 15 amino acids. CDR3 sequence (DNA): TGCAGTGCTAGCGAAAATCCTAGCTCCTACAATGAGCAGTTCTTC. Protein sequence: CSASENPSSYNEQFF.

This clonotype was found many times. The chain recombines TRBV5-1 with TRBJ2-3; TRBD2 aligns across 8 bases. The length of the CDR3 is 16 residues. CDR1 is SGHRS and CDR2 is YFSETQ in the germline V gene. Unmatched junction bases numbered 5, after V lost 0 bases and J lost 2 bases. The CDR3 loop is CASSLVRGGATDTQYF. In DNA form, the CDR3 reads TGCGCCAGCAGCTTGGTACGGGGGGGCGCCACAGATACGCAGTATTTT. The full variable domain, completed using reference TRBV5-1 and TRBJ2-3, is KAGVTQTPRYLIKTRGQQVTLSCSPISGHRSVSWYQQTPGQGLQFLFEYFSETQRNKGNFPGRFSGRQFSNSRSEMNVSTLELGDSALYLCASSLVRGGATDTQYFGPGTRLTVL.

This clonotype was recorded at least ten times. The rearrangement links TRBV5-8 to TRBJ1-6; weak D call: TRBD1 (5 bases). Germline values: CDR1 SGHTS, CDR2 YDEGEE. V lost 0 bases to trimming and J lost 0 bases, with 13 bases between them. This CDR3 comprises 18 residues. Here the CDR3 reads CASSLGTRVSSYNSPLHF. CDR3 DNA sequence: TGTGCCAGCAGCTTGGGGACAAGGGTTAGCTCCTATAATTCACCCCTCCACTTT.

For this clonotype: This sequence may be a read error, since a much larger clone differs from it by one base. V usage is TRBV10-3 and J usage is TRBJ2-1, with TRBD2 matching over 9 bases. The germline CDR1 and CDR2 sequences are ENHRY and SYGVKD. The CDR3 length is 15 residues. V shed 4 bases, J shed 8 bases, and the junction held 9 bases outside the gene matches. CDR3 protein: CAISVASGEADEQFF. The CDR3 nucleotides are TGTGCCATCAGTGTGGCTAGCGGGGAGGCTGATGAGCAGTTCTTC.

This clonotype was seen repeatedly, ten times or more. The V and J genes are TRBV7-9 and TRBJ2-3; D is undetermined. Germline V CDR1 and CDR2: SEHNR, FQNEAQ (reference sequence). The V end was cut by 3 bases, the J end by 5 bases, with 6 bases between. The CDR3 length is 12 residues. The CDR3 spells CASSFGEDTQYF. In DNA form, the CDR3 reads TGTGCCAGCAGCTTTGGGGAAGATACGCAGTATTTT. Based on the CDR3 plus reference TRBV7-9 and TRBJ2-3, the full variable domain is DTGVSQNPRHKITKRGQNVTFRCDPISEHNRLYWYRQTLGQGPEFLTYFQNEAQLEKSRLLSDRFSAERPKGSFSTLEIQRTEQGDSAMYLCASSFGEDTQYFGPGTRLTVL.

This clonotype was picked up a small number of times. V gene TRBV20-1 combines with J gene TRBJ2-7; TRBD1 is a possible D gene (7 bases). The V and J ends lost 0 bases and 7 bases respectively, with 16 bases between them. Germline V gene sequence: CDR1 DFQATT, CDR2 SNEGSKA (reference sequence). There are 14 residues in the CDR3. CDR3 amino acids: CSARDNKGAGEQYF. For the CDR3, the DNA is TGCAGTGCTAGAGATAATAAGGGGGCGGGGGAGCAGTACTTC.

The V call is TRBV5-1, the J call TRBJ2-2; 9 bases are shared with TRBD1. Per the germline V gene, CDR1 is SGHRS and CDR2 is YFSETQ. The J segment lost 7 bases and the V segment lost 4 bases, leaving 5 bases of the junction unmatched. The CDR3 consists of 14 residues. The CDR3: CASSETGGNGELFF. In DNA, the CDR3 is TGCGCCAGCAGCGAAACAGGGGGCAACGGGGAGCTGTTTTTT. The full variable domain, with the rest looked up from reference TRBV5-1 and TRBJ2-2, is KAGVTQTPRYLIKTRGQQVTLSCSPISGHRSVSWYQQTPGQGLQFLFEYFSETQRNKGNFPGRFSGRQFSNSRSEMNVSTLELGDSALYLCASSETGGNGELFFGEGSRLTVL.

This clonotype was observed at least ten times. The rearrangement links TRBV5-1 to TRBJ2-7; D not resolved. The CDR3 loop spans 10 amino acids. Looked up from germline, CDR1 is SGHRS and CDR2 is YFSETQ. V was pared by 0 bases and J by 10 bases, with 5 bases between. In DNA, the CDR3 is TGCGCCAGCAGCTTGGGGCTACAGTACTTC. Encoded protein: CASSLGLQYF.

With regard to this clonotype: As the CDR3 is not closed by the conserved phenylalanine or tryptophan, this likely results from a read error. The chain joins TRBV5-5 to TRBJ1-5, with D hard to call. From germline, CDR1 is SGHKS and CDR2 YYEKEE (reference sequence). V was clipped by 6 bases and J by 7 bases, with 20 bases between them. This CDR3 is built from 15 residues. CDR3 residues: CASNPGPQRAQPQHC. The CDR3 bases are TGTGCCAGCAACCCCGGGCCCCAGCGGGCGCAGCCCCAGCATTGT.

At least ten counts were recorded for this clonotype. The chain links TRBV27 to TRBJ2-5; D perhaps matches TRBD1 (6 bases). Germline-derived CDR1 and CDR2 are MNHEY and SMNVEV (reference sequence). The V and J ends lost 5 bases and 5 bases respectively, with 15 bases between them. This CDR3 spans 14 amino acids. CDR3 sequence: CASSPLTQGETQYF. In nucleotides, the CDR3 is TGTGCCAGCAGTCCCCTGACGCAGGGGGAGACCCAGTACTTC.

V usage is TRBV3-1 and J usage is TRBJ2-1; D may be TRBD1 (6 bases). The CDR3 is made up of 13 amino acids. Germline-derived CDR1 and CDR2 are LGHDT and YNNKEL (reference sequence). V lost 0 bases, J lost 16 bases, and 16 bases lay in between. The CDR3 DNA reads as TGTGCCAGCAGCCAAGAGAAGAAAACAGGGCCCTTCTTC. It encodes CASSQEKKTGPFF.

In this sample, this clonotype turned up many times. The chain couples TRBV3-1 to TRBJ1-5; 9 bases are a match to TRBD1. Germline V CDR1 and CDR2: LGHDT, YNNKEL (reference sequence). J lost 0 bases, V lost 4 bases, and 4 bases had no gene match. The CDR3 has 16 amino acids. CDR3 region: CASSLGTGNSNQPQHF. The CDR3 DNA reads as TGTGCCAGCAGCCTAGGGACAGGGAATAGCAATCAGCCCCAGCATTTT.

This clonotype has ten or more counts. This chain uses TRBV20-1 with TRBJ2-3; D remains unclear. The CDR3 extends over 14 amino acids. Germline CDR1 and CDR2: DFQATT and SNEGSKA (reference sequence). V shed 0 bases and J shed 5 bases, with 12 bases lying between them. CDR3 amino acids: CSARDKSSRDTQYF. CDR3 nucleotide sequence: TGCAGTGCTAGAGATAAGAGTAGTAGAGATACGCAGTATTTT.

This clonotype was detected ten times or more. V and J are TRBV12-3 or TRBV12-4 and TRBJ2-7; 7 bases agree with TRBD2. V trimming: 6 bases; J trimming: 1 base; junction bases outside the gene matches: 9. CDR3 length: 15 amino acids. CDR3 in amino acids: CASSPRLAVSYEQYF. For the CDR3, the DNA is TGTGCCAGCAGCCCCCGACTAGCCGTTTCCTACGAGCAGTACTTC.

A remark on this clonotype: A much larger clone lies one base from this, so it may be a read error. This chain connects TRBV9 to TRBJ2-7; TRBD2 matches 13 bases. Looked up from germline, CDR1 is SGDLS and CDR2 is YYNGEE. V shed 2 bases and J 3 bases; nucleotides not matched to a gene: 11. CDR3 length: 18 residues. CDR3 bases: TGTGCCAGCAGCGTGACAGACAAACTAGCGGGGGGGCTCTACGAGCAGTACTTC. Amino acids: CASSVTDKLAGGLYEQYF.

This clonotype was observed at least ten times. This chain joins TRBV7-2 and TRBJ1-5; a weak D match, TRBD1 (6 bases). This CDR3 is 14 amino acids long. V shed 5 bases and J shed 3 bases, with 11 bases lying between them. The germline V gene has CDR1 SGHTA and CDR2 FQGNSA. This CDR3 is CASSPDSFNQPQHF. The CDR3 nucleotides are TGTGCCAGCAGCCCGGACAGCTTCAATCAGCCCCAGCATTTT.

In its sample, this clonotype was seen many times. CDR3 coding DNA: TGCAGTGCTTCGGACAGGTTATCCTACGAGCAGTACTTC. It codes for CSASDRLSYEQYF. The gene calls are TRBV20-1 and TRBJ2-7, with 7 bases lining up with TRBD1. The germline CDR1 and CDR2 sequences are DFQATT and SNEGSKA (reference sequence). The CDR3 totals 13 residues. V dropped 5 bases and J dropped 1; count of bases not matched to a gene: 5.